The rows below give T cell receptor beta chains drawn from one sample of a study of blood T cell repertoires in COVID-19. The assay was immunoSEQ multiplex PCR, and TCRdb's table has in-frame clones only and misses some. Among under 300,000 clones, about nine tenths were seen once, and the ten largest hold about 6%. The material sequenced was PBMCs or T cells enriched from blood (not recorded which). Receptor source: a woman in her 30s with acute COVID-19. The conserved cysteine and the conserved F or W are not part of the CDR3 here.

TRBJ2-3	TRBV4-2	ASSQDLLASGRFLATDTQY
TRBJ2-5	TRBV5-6	ASSLFLLETQY
TRBJ2-1	TRBV19	ASRTQSNAHNEQF
TRBJ2-1	TRBV5-5	ASSLAGSSNEQF
TRBJ2-7	TRBV11-3	ASSPGRGKDLEQY
TRBJ1-2	TRBV28	ASSPGQGGYGYT
TRBJ2-3	TRBV9	ASSTQGLAGVDTQY
TRBJ1-5	TRBV30	AWSSQGTAAFNQPQH
TRBJ1-2	TRBV15	ATSREDSTGYT
TRBJ1-1	TRBV10-3	AISESGTEATEAF
TRBJ2-7	TRBV7-2	ASSLAGSSYEQY
TRBJ2-1	TRBV6-5	ASSYVLAPYNEQF
TRBJ2-2	TRBV7-3	ASSLGLAGDTGELF
TRBJ2-3	TRBV15	ATSRDQMIDTQY
TRBJ2-1	TRBV3-1/TRBV3-2	ASSHNGNIAAEF
TRBJ1-2	TRBV7-9	ASSLVPTGLNYGYT
TRBJ2-2	TRBV28	ASSFIGAGELF
TRBJ2-5	TRBV3-1/TRBV3-2	ASSPYQGYQETQY
TRBJ2-7	TRBV21-1	ASSKEVLWDSLTYEQY
TRBJ1-4	TRBV2	ASSGPGSEKLF
TRBJ2-1	TRBV18	ASSTGLAVNEQF
TRBJ1-4	TRBV5-5	ASSPGGSNEKLF
TRBJ1-2	TRBV6-5	ASSYVQESYGYT
TRBJ2-1	TRBV9	ASSPGGEQF
TRBJ1-5	TRBV9	ASSVVRGRGNQPQH
TRBJ1-5	TRBV19	ASSISGNQPQH
TRBJ2-3	TRBV5-4	ASSLDPATTDTQY
TRBJ2-3	TRBV19	ASAGRRNTDTQY
TRBJ1-2	TRBV2	ASSESWVERNGYGYT
TRBJ1-5	TRBV18	ASSRQTGINQPQH
TRBJ2-3	TRBV7-3	ASSQSGGGTDTQY
TRBJ1-1	TRBV29-1	SYMTGQGRNTEAF
TRBJ1-1	TRBV19	ASSRGKINTEAF
TRBJ1-6	TRBV4-1	ASSQDRQGPNSPLH
TRBJ1-2	TRBV7-9	ASSNLSPTGGRDGYT
TRBJ1-1	TRBV5-1	ASSQVGGQPSTEAF
TRBJ2-7	TRBV7-2	ASSYGLAERVGQY